One and the same sample provided the 17 T cell receptor beta chains below, sequenced in a study of blood T cell repertoires in COVID-19 (dated by TCRdb to the early 2020s). The protocol used for the library was the immunoSEQ multiplex PCR assay. Entries here come from immuneACCESS through TCRdb and include only in-frame sequences with V and J called. Some clones fail to appear in such tables; in the studies checked, an unresolved V gene covers under half of the shortfall, and the cause of the remainder is unknown. The sample includes 100,000 to 150,000 clones, with about 88% observed a single time. Around 2.4% of the sample comes from the top ten. Source material: PBMCs or T cells enriched from blood (not recorded which). The receptors were gathered from a man aged 35 to 55 with acute COVID-19.

This chain links TRBV29-1 with TRBJ2-1, with D unresolved. V was shortened by 6 bases and J by 0 bases, with 12 bases between the two germline ends. This CDR3 has 14 amino acids. CDR1 SQVTM and CDR2 ANQGSEA come from the germline V gene. The CDR3 DNA is TGCAGCGTCTACGCCGAGAGCTCCTACAATGAGCAGTTCTTC. It encodes CSVYAESSYNEQFF.

The chain uses TRBV19 and TRBJ1-6; TRBD1 agrees at 12 bases. Germline V gene lookup returns CDR1 LNHDA and CDR2 SQIVND (reference sequence). This CDR3 is built from 16 residues. Trimming cost V 7 bases and J 9 bases; bases outside gene matches: 10. CDR3 sequence: CASTVSGTGGSSPLHF. As DNA, the CDR3 is TGTGCCAGTACGGTGTCCGGGACAGGGGGCAGTTCACCCCTCCACTTT.

V usage is TRBV5-1 and J usage is TRBJ2-1; 8 bases map to TRBD2. This CDR3 comprises 16 residues. CDR1 is SGHRS and CDR2 is YFSETQ in the germline V gene. V lost 0 bases, J lost 7 bases, and 9 bases stayed unmatched. As DNA, the CDR3 is TGCGCCAGCAGCTTGGGAGGCGGGGGGCCTCGGAATGAGCAGTTCTTC. It is translated as CASSLGGGGPRNEQFF.

The rearrangement joins TRBV19 to TRBJ1-2, with D unresolved. The germline V gene has CDR1 LNHDA and CDR2 SQIVND (reference sequence). This CDR3 has 14 residues. Trimming removed 6 bases at V and 2 bases at J, with 13 bases between. The CDR3 sequence is CASRLGGENYGYTF. CDR3 DNA sequence: TGTGCCAGTAGATTGGGAGGTGAGAACTATGGCTACACCTTC. Together with reference TRBV19 and TRBJ1-2, the CDR3 gives the full variable domain: DGGITQSPKYLFRKEGQNVTLSCEQNLNHDAMYWYRQDPGQGLRLIYYSQIVNDFQKGDIAEGYSVSREKKESFPLTVTSAQKNPTAFYLCASRLGGENYGYTFGSGTRLTVV.

This chain joins TRBV19 and TRBJ1-6; weak D call: TRBD1 (5 bases). The CDR3 runs to 16 residues. Per the germline V gene, CDR1 is LNHDA and CDR2 is SQIVND (reference sequence). Trimming took off 3 bases at V and 7 bases at J, with 16 bases between the two ends. The CDR3 nucleotides read TGTGCCAGTAGTATCTTCCGAGCAGGGAACAATTCACCCCTCCACTTT. It translates to CASSIFRAGNNSPLHF.

The chain uses TRBV9 and TRBJ2-5; D is possibly TRBD1 (6 bases). Between the trimmed V and J ends, which lost 4 bases and 4 bases, there was a span of 14 bases. Germline V lookup: CDR1 SGDLS, CDR2 YYNGEE. The CDR3 totals 14 residues. The CDR3 sequence: CASSNGQIGETQYF. In DNA form, the CDR3 reads TGTGCCAGCAGCAACGGACAGATCGGAGAGACCCAGTACTTC.

Here the CDR3 DNA reads TGCAGCGTACCGGGACAGGGAGATGAAAAACTGTTTTTT. This encodes CSVPGQGDEKLFF. The chain joins TRBV29-1 to TRBJ1-4; 9 bases are a match to TRBD1. Trimming took 6 bases from V and 6 from J; bases not matched to a gene: 5. The V gene's germline CDR1 is SQVTM and CDR2 ANQGSEA. There are 13 residues in the CDR3.

The gene calls are TRBV3-1 (or the pseudogene TRBV3-2) and TRBJ1-1, with D perhaps matching TRBD1 (6 bases). V gave up 0 bases and J gave up 1 base, with 6 bases separating them. Germline values: CDR1 LGHDT, CDR2 YNNKEL (reference sequence). There are 14 residues in the CDR3. The CDR3 coding sequence is TGTGCCAGCAGCCAAGACAGGGGGAACACTGAAGCTTTCTTT. Translated: CASSQDRGNTEAFF.

This clone has just a few counts. This chain joins TRBV12-3 or TRBV12-4 and TRBJ2-2; 7 bases agree with TRBD1. The CDR3 totals 12 residues. V shed 6 bases, J shed 6 bases, and the junction held 1 base outside the gene matches. CDR3 sequence: CASSRGSGELFF. The CDR3 DNA reads TGTGCCAGCAGCAGGGGGTCCGGGGAGCTGTTTTTT.

The chain links TRBV6-5 to TRBJ2-6; 7 bases align to TRBD1. Germline V gene sequence: CDR1 MNHEY, CDR2 SVGAGI. This CDR3 contains 15 residues. V was pared by 7 bases and J by 2 bases, with 5 bases of the junction left unmatched. CDR3 residues: CASTSTGAGANVLTF. Written as DNA, the CDR3 is TGTGCCAGCACCTCAACAGGGGCTGGGGCCAACGTCCTGACTTTC.

The CDR3 loop reads CASSQDRGGGTSGRAVGELFF. CDR3 bases: TGTGCCAGCAGCCAAGATCGCGGTGGCGGGACTAGCGGGAGGGCCGTCGGGGAGCTGTTTTTT. V usage is TRBV3-1 (or the pseudogene TRBV3-2) and J usage is TRBJ2-2; 16 nucleotides line up with TRBD2. V shed 0 bases, J shed 7 bases, and the junction held 14 bases outside the gene matches. Germline values: CDR1 LGHDT, CDR2 YNNKEL (reference sequence). The length of the CDR3 is 21 residues.

V is TRBV5-1 and J is TRBJ2-3; 11 bases are shared with TRBD1. Germline trimming cut 0 bases from V and 3 bases from J; bases unmatched to any gene: 6. CDR1 SGHRS and CDR2 YFSETQ come from the germline V gene. The CDR3 is 17 amino acids. DNA for the CDR3: TGCGCCAGCAGCTTGGGGACAGGGGGCCTGGGGACAGATACGCAGTATTTT. This sequence encodes CASSLGTGGLGTDTQYF.

The genes are TRBV28 and TRBJ2-1; possibly TRBD2 for D (6 bases). Germline V gene sequence: CDR1 MDHEN, CDR2 SYDVKM. The CDR3 has 15 amino acids. The V end lost 5 bases, the J end lost 4 bases, and 15 bases lay between the germline ends. The CDR3 region is CASSPGPGGYNEQFF. CDR3 nucleotide sequence: TGTGCCAGCAGTCCCGGACCCGGGGGATACAATGAGCAGTTCTTC. Complete variable domain (other parts from reference TRBV28 and TRBJ2-1): DVKVTQSSRYLVKRTGEKVFLECVQDMDHENMFWYRQDPGLGLRLIYFSYDVKMKEKGDIPEGYSVSREKKERFSLILESASTNQTSMYLCASSPGPGGYNEQFFGPGTRLTVL.

This chain uses TRBV9 with TRBJ1-2; D gene ambiguous. Trimming shortened V by 4 bases and J by 4 bases, and 17 bases separated the two germline ends. CDR3 length equals 15 residues. Germline V gene lookup returns CDR1 SGDLS and CDR2 YYNGEE. CDR3 residues: CASSLDTLGSYGYTF. CDR3 nucleotide sequence: TGTGCCAGCAGCCTTGATACTTTGGGGAGCTATGGCTACACCTTC.

The chain uses TRBV7-3 and TRBJ2-2, with 13 nucleotides matching TRBD2. The CDR3 has 16 amino acids. The V gene's germline CDR1 is SGHTA and CDR2 FQGTGA. With V trimmed by 5 bases and J by 3 bases, 3 bases remained unmatched. The CDR3 region has the DNA TGTGCCAGCAGCCCTACTAGCGGGAGGGACACCGGGGAGCTGTTTTTT. Translated: CASSPTSGRDTGELFF.

The V and J genes are TRBV5-1 and TRBJ1-5; 9 nucleotides agree with TRBD1. Trimming removed 2 bases from V and 7 bases from J; junction bases left unmatched: 7. The CDR3 covers 15 residues. Germline CDR1 is SGHRS and CDR2 is YFSETQ. CDR3 DNA sequence: TGCGCCAGCAGCTTTACAGGGGGCGCGGGGCAGCCCCAGCATTTT. Its protein is CASSFTGGAGQPQHF.

This clone appeared a few times. The V gene is TRBV12-3 or TRBV12-4, the J gene TRBJ1-2; 7 nucleotides match TRBD1. The CDR3 has 13 amino acids. Trimming removed 6 bases from V and 3 bases from J; junction bases left unmatched: 4. The CDR3, as DNA: TGTGCCAGCAGACAGGGGTTAGACTATGGCTACACCTTC. Residues: CASRQGLDYGYTF.